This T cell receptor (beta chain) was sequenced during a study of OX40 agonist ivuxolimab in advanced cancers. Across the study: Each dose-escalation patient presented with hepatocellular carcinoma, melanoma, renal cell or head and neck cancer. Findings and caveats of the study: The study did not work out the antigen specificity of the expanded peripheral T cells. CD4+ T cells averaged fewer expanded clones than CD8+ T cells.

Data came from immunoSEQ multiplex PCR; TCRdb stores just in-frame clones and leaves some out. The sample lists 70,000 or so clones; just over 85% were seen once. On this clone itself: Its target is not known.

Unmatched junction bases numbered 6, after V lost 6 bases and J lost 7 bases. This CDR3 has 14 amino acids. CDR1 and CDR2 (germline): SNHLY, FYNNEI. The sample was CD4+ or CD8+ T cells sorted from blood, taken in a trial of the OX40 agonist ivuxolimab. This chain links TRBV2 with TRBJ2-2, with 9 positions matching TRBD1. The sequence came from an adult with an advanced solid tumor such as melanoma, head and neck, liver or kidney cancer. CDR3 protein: CASSYRGPDGELFF. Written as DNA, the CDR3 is TGTGCCAGCAGCTACAGGGGGCCGGACGGGGAGCTGTTTTTT.